These T cell receptor beta chains were read from a single sample in a study of blood T cell repertoires in COVID-19. Measured with immunoSEQ multiplex PCR; TCRdb has only the in-frame clones, and not every one. This table has over 150,000 clones, over 75% appearing once. What was sequenced was PBMCs or T cells enriched from blood (not recorded which). The receptors were gathered from a woman aged 18-29 years who had recovered from COVID-19. The CDR3 runs from the conserved cysteine through the conserved F or W. Fields, in order: CDR3 protein, CDR3 DNA, clone size, J gene, D gene, V gene. A D gene is named only where the DNA matches it firmly. Size is omitted from some rows. Given values are once, few, many or a class for expanded clones.

CDR3 protein: CASSFPLGAFYGYTF; CDR3 DNA: TGTGCCAGCAGTTTTCCCTTAGGGGCCTTTTATGGCTACACCTTC; clone size: .; J gene: TRBJ1-2; D gene: .; V gene: TRBV28
CDR3 protein: CARSLDPGHEQYF; CDR3 DNA: TGTGCCAGAAGCTTGGACCCAGGGCACGAGCAGTACTTC; clone size: .; J gene: TRBJ2-7; D gene: .; V gene: TRBV5-3
CDR3 protein: CASSLSSGGAFGELFF; CDR3 DNA: TGTGCCAGCAGTTTATCGTCAGGGGGCGCATTCGGGGAGCTGTTTTTT; clone size: .; J gene: TRBJ2-2; D gene: TRBD1; V gene: TRBV27
CDR3 protein: CASSQGGTYNVGTGELFF; CDR3 DNA: TGTGCCAGCAGCCAAGGCGGAACATACAATGTAGGCACCGGGGAGCTGTTTTTT; clone size: .; J gene: TRBJ2-2; D gene: .; V gene: TRBV3-1/TRBV3-2
CDR3 protein: CASSEFSGGYGYTF; CDR3 DNA: TGTGCCAGCAGTGAGTTCTCAGGGGGATATGGCTACACCTTC; clone size: few; J gene: TRBJ1-2; D gene: TRBD1; V gene: TRBV6-1
CDR3 protein: CASSQDMTNEKLFF; CDR3 DNA: TGTGCCAGCAGCCAAGATATGACTAATGAAAAACTGTTTTTT; clone size: once; J gene: TRBJ1-4; D gene: .; V gene: TRBV3-1/TRBV3-2
CDR3 protein: CASSIGREYEQYF; CDR3 DNA: TGTGCCAGTAGTATCGGGAGAGAGTACGAGCAGTACTTC; clone size: .; J gene: TRBJ2-7; D gene: .; V gene: TRBV19
CDR3 protein: CASSQSGDQPQHF; CDR3 DNA: TGCGCCAGCAGCCAATCAGGGGATCAGCCCCAGCATTTT; clone size: .; J gene: TRBJ1-5; D gene: .; V gene: TRBV4-1
CDR3 protein: CASRQGPHQPQHF; CDR3 DNA: TGTGCCAGTAGGCAGGGGCCCCATCAGCCCCAGCATTTT; clone size: .; J gene: TRBJ1-5; D gene: .; V gene: TRBV19
CDR3 protein: CASRNSSYEQYF; CDR3 DNA: TGCGCCAGCAGGAACAGCTCCTACGAGCAGTACTTC; clone size: .; J gene: TRBJ2-7; D gene: .; V gene: TRBV10-2
CDR3 protein: CASSLDAATDTQYF; CDR3 DNA: TGCGCCAGCAGCTTGGATGCGGCCACAGATACGCAGTATTTT; clone size: .; J gene: TRBJ2-3; D gene: .; V gene: TRBV5-1
CDR3 protein: CASSLATGNYGYTF; CDR3 DNA: TGCGCCAGCAGCTTGGCTACAGGGAACTATGGCTACACCTTC; clone size: .; J gene: TRBJ1-2; D gene: .; V gene: TRBV5-1
CDR3 protein: CASSSGQNYEQYF; CDR3 DNA: TGCGCCAGCTCTTCAGGACAGAACTACGAGCAGTACTTC; clone size: .; J gene: TRBJ2-7; D gene: .; V gene: TRBV5-1
CDR3 protein: CASSQDRALSEQYF; CDR3 DNA: TGTGCCAGTAGTCAGGACAGGGCCCTCTCCGAGCAGTACTTC; clone size: few; J gene: TRBJ2-7; D gene: TRBD1; V gene: TRBV19
CDR3 protein: CASSQDWRGYEQYF; CDR3 DNA: TGCGCCAGCAGCCAAGATTGGAGGGGTTACGAGCAGTACTTC; clone size: .; J gene: TRBJ2-7; D gene: .; V gene: TRBV4-3
CDR3 protein: CASSPGTGKPYQETQYF; CDR3 DNA: TGCGCCAGCAGTCCGGGGACAGGCAAACCGTACCAAGAGACCCAGTACTTC; clone size: .; J gene: TRBJ2-5; D gene: TRBD1; V gene: TRBV23-1
CDR3 protein: CASSLVSGMNYGYTF; CDR3 DNA: TGTGCCAGCAGCTTAGTTTCAGGGATGAACTATGGCTACACCTTC; clone size: .; J gene: TRBJ1-2; D gene: .; V gene: TRBV7-2
CDR3 protein: CASSLPGVWDQPQHF; CDR3 DNA: TGTGCCAGCAGTTTGCCCGGGGTTTGGGATCAGCCCCAGCATTTT; clone size: .; J gene: TRBJ1-5; D gene: .; V gene: TRBV28
CDR3 protein: CASGGGTASEAFF; CDR3 DNA: TGTGCCAGCGGAGGCGGGACAGCCAGTGAAGCTTTCTTT; clone size: .; J gene: TRBJ1-1; D gene: TRBD1; V gene: TRBV28
CDR3 protein: CASSQGMNYNEQFF; CDR3 DNA: TGTGCCAGTAGTCAGGGGATGAACTACAATGAGCAGTTCTTC; clone size: .; J gene: TRBJ2-1; D gene: .; V gene: TRBV19
CDR3 protein: CASSVQGAPGETQYF; CDR3 DNA: TGTGCCAGCAGCGTACAGGGGGCGCCCGGGGAGACCCAGTACTTC; clone size: .; J gene: TRBJ2-5; D gene: TRBD1; V gene: TRBV9
CDR3 protein: CASSSKGGRRLVNAEAFF; CDR3 DNA: TGTGCCAGCAGCTCGAAAGGGGGCAGGCGGTTAGTGAACGCTGAAGCTTTCTTT; clone size: .; J gene: TRBJ1-1; D gene: TRBD1; V gene: TRBV6-2/TRBV6-3
CDR3 protein: CASSQDSIGTGAYEQYF; CDR3 DNA: TGTGCCAGCAGCCAAGATTCTATTGGGACAGGGGCCTACGAGCAGTACTTC; clone size: .; J gene: TRBJ2-7; D gene: TRBD1; V gene: TRBV4-2
CDR3 protein: CASSQAGPVSYEQYF; CDR3 DNA: TGTGCCAGCAGTCAGGCGGGCCCCGTCTCCTACGAGCAGTACTTC; clone size: .; J gene: TRBJ2-7; D gene: .; V gene: TRBV6-6
CDR3 protein: CAISVGRDTGELFF; CDR3 DNA: TGTGCCATCAGTGTCGGTCGGGACACCGGGGAGCTGTTTTTT; clone size: few; J gene: TRBJ2-2; D gene: .; V gene: TRBV10-3
CDR3 protein: CASSAPTNRTDKNTEAFF; CDR3 DNA: TGTGCCAGCAGCGCCCCTACAAATCGGACAGATAAGAACACTGAAGCTTTCTTT; clone size: .; J gene: TRBJ1-1; D gene: .; V gene: TRBV9
CDR3 protein: CASSLGGRGWSNEKLFF; CDR3 DNA: TGCGCCAGCAGCCTGGGCGGCAGGGGATGGTCTAATGAAAAACTGTTTTTT; clone size: few; J gene: TRBJ1-4; D gene: .; V gene: TRBV4-3
CDR3 protein: CASSSPGLAGAYEQYF; CDR3 DNA: TGTGCCAGCAGCTCACCGGGACTAGCGGGAGCTTACGAGCAGTACTTC; clone size: .; J gene: TRBJ2-7; D gene: TRBD2; V gene: TRBV11-1
CDR3 protein: CASSQVAEAINEQFF; CDR3 DNA: TGTGCCAGCAGCCAAGTAGCGGAGGCGATCAATGAGCAGTTCTTC; clone size: few; J gene: TRBJ2-1; D gene: .; V gene: TRBV4-2